These 21 T cell receptor beta chains originate from one sample sequenced in a study of T cells in localized non-small cell lung cancer. TCRdb's copy holds only in-frame clones and misses some; the assay was immunoSEQ multiplex PCR. The sample records under 35,000 clones, around 80% being singletons. The sequencing here drew on peripheral blood, taken before any cancer treatment. These receptors were collected from a male donor aged 60 or older with stage III squamous cell lung carcinoma.

V gene TRBV19 combines with J gene TRBJ2-2, with D possibly being TRBD2 (6 bases). Trimming removed 2 bases at V and 1 base at J, with 11 bases between. The V gene's germline CDR1 is LNHDA and CDR2 SQIVND (reference sequence). The CDR3 spans 16 residues. The CDR3 DNA sequence: TGTGCCAGTAGTATAAGGGGTAGCGGGAACACCGGGGAGCTGTTTTTT. Residues: CASSIRGSGNTGELFF.

This clone came up once. Compared with germline, one end of the junction differs, possibly owing to a read error. The gene calls are TRBV18 and TRBJ2-7; D may be TRBD1 (6 bases). This CDR3 has 15 amino acids. Germline V lookup: CDR1 KGHSH, CDR2 LQKENI. The CDR3 is CASSPSDMDSPTAVF. The DNA of the CDR3 is TGTGCCAGCTCACCATCGGACATGGACAGCCCTACGGCGGTCTTC.

In its sample, this clone ranks as medium-sized (0.01 to 0.1%). The chain uses TRBV7-2 and TRBJ2-7; D is unclear. The V end was cut by 1 base, the J end by 5 bases, with 12 bases between. Per the germline V gene, CDR1 is SGHTA and CDR2 is FQGNSA. The length of the CDR3 is 14 residues. CDR3 sequence reads: CASSLDVARNEQYF. The CDR3 DNA reads as TGTGCCAGCAGCTTAGACGTTGCGAGAAACGAGCAGTACTTC.

The chain joins TRBV11-1 to TRBJ2-3; 11 nucleotides line up with TRBD2. The CDR3 covers 18 residues. The junction had 13 bases not matched to a gene; V was cut back by 4 bases and J by 4 bases. The germline V gene encodes CDR1 SGHAT and CDR2 FQDESV (reference sequence). CDR3 nucleotides: TGTGCCAGCAGCTCCGGGACTAGCGGCCCGGGGGGGGCAGATACGCAGTATTTT. As protein: CASSSGTSGPGGADTQYF.

The chain uses TRBV5-6 and TRBJ2-1; 7 bases fit TRBD2. Germline V gene lookup returns CDR1 SGHDT and CDR2 YYEEEE. V gave up 2 bases and J gave up 0 bases; unmatched junction bases: 5. The CDR3 loop spans 16 amino acids. The DNA of the CDR3 is TGTGCCAGCAGCTTATGGGGAGGGAGCTCCTACAATGAGCAGTTCTTC. Amino acid sequence: CASSLWGGSSYNEQFF. The entire variable domain, with the rest obtained from reference TRBV5-6 and TRBJ2-1, is as follows: DAGVTQSPTHLIKTRGQQVTLRCSPKSGHDTVSWYQQALGQGPQFIFQYYEEEERQRGNFPDRFSGHQFPNYSSELNVNALLLGDSALYLCASSLWGGSSYNEQFFGPGTRLTVL.

Comment on this clone: The junction departs from germline at one end; a sequencing error may be responsible. The V call is TRBV27, the J call TRBJ2-3; possible D gene TRBD1, 6 bases. The germline gives CDR1 MNHEY, CDR2 SMNVEV (reference sequence). This CDR3 has 12 amino acids. Here the CDR3 DNA reads TGTGCCAGCAGTTTACGGGCAGGGGTCGCCTTTTTT. Its translation is CASSLRAGVAFF.

This clone is termed medium-sized. The chain has TRBV7-6 and TRBJ1-5; no reliable D call. Looked up from germline, CDR1 is SGHVS and CDR2 is FNYEAQ. Between the trimmed V and J ends, which lost 5 bases and 5 bases, there was a span of 10 bases. The CDR3 is 13 residues long. The CDR3 DNA reads as TGTGCCAGCAGCATCGGACTGGATCAGCCCCAGCATTTT. Protein sequence: CASSIGLDQPQHF.

J is TRBJ2-3 and V is TRBV28, with TRBD2 identical over 13 bases. V lost 5 bases to trimming and J lost 5 bases; unmatched junction nucleotides: 7. The germline V gene has CDR1 MDHEN and CDR2 SYDVKM. The CDR3 totals 16 residues. The CDR3, as DNA: TGTGCCAGCAGTCTCGGACTAGCGGGAGACATAGATACGCAGTATTTT. Amino acids: CASSLGLAGDIDTQYF.

The chain couples TRBV28 to TRBJ2-7, with 8 bases aligning to TRBD1. Germline lookup yields CDR1 MDHEN and CDR2 SYDVKM. The CDR3 totals 16 residues. The V gene end was trimmed by 4 bases and the J gene end by 4 bases; junction bases not matched to a gene: 12. As DNA, the CDR3 is TGTGCCAGCAGTTGGAACAACAGGGGGGATTTGTACGAGCAGTACTTC. Translating it yields CASSWNNRGDLYEQYF. The full variable domain, rest sourced from reference TRBV28 and TRBJ2-7, is DVKVTQSSRYLVKRTGEKVFLECVQDMDHENMFWYRQDPGLGLRLIYFSYDVKMKEKGDIPEGYSVSREKKERFSLILESASTNQTSMYLCASSWNNRGDLYEQYFGPGTRLTVT.

The chain recombines TRBV7-2 with TRBJ2-5; 8 bases fit TRBD2. The CDR3 runs to 14 residues. Germline assignment: CDR1 SGHTA and CDR2 FQGNSA. The V segment lost 5 bases and the J segment 2 bases; nucleotides outside the gene matches: 4. In nucleotides, the CDR3 is TGTGCCAGCAGCCCCGGCGGGGGGCAAGAGACCCAGTACTTC. Encoded protein: CASSPGGGQETQYF.

The chain employs TRBV28 and TRBJ1-4, with TRBD1 matching over 7 bases. Germline CDR1 is MDHEN and CDR2 is SYDVKM. V shed 5 bases and J 1 base; nucleotides not matched to a gene: 4. This CDR3 is built from 15 residues. This CDR3 is CASSGDSLTNEKLFF. In DNA, the CDR3 is TGTGCCAGCAGTGGGGACAGCCTAACTAATGAAAAACTGTTTTTT.

This clone was detected only a few times. The genes are TRBV21-1 and TRBJ2-3; TRBD2 is taken as the D call from the table, unchecked against the DNA. TRBV21-1 is a known pseudogene. This CDR3 spans 16 amino acids. The CDR3 here is CASSKTSGSLTDTQYF. The CDR3 nucleotides are TGTGCCAGCAGCAAAACTAGCGGGTCCCTCACAGATACGCAGTATTTT.

The rearrangement uses TRBV9 and TRBJ2-2; D is unresolved. The V end was cut by 4 bases, the J end by 4 bases, with 8 bases between. The CDR3 consists of 13 residues. Per germline, CDR1 SGDLS and CDR2 YYNGEE. The CDR3, as DNA: TGTGCCAGCAGCTTCCTTAGCACCGGGGAGCTGTTTTTT. Protein sequence: CASSFLSTGELFF.

This sequence joins TRBV2 and TRBJ2-5, with D possibly being TRBD1 (6 bases). V was shortened by 1 base and J by 2 bases, with 11 bases between the two germline ends. This CDR3 comprises 15 residues. The V gene's germline CDR1 is SNHLY and CDR2 FYNNEI. Here the CDR3 DNA reads TGTGCCAGCAGTGAAGGAGGACAGCAACAAGAGACCCAGTACTTC. This codes for CASSEGGQQQETQYF.

The chain uses TRBV7-2 and TRBJ1-5; D gene ambiguous. This CDR3 region has 14 residues. Trimming cost V 1 base and J 6 bases, with 10 bases left between them. The germline CDR1 and CDR2 sequences are SGHTA and FQGNSA. CDR3 residues: CASSLESAAQPQHF. In nucleotides, the CDR3 is TGTGCCAGCAGCTTAGAATCGGCGGCTCAGCCCCAGCATTTT.

The CDR3 loop is CASSFSIYEQYF. CDR3 nucleotide sequence: TGTGCCAGCAGCTTTTCAATATACGAGCAGTACTTC. The rearrangement uses TRBV6-6 and TRBJ2-7; D is unresolved. V lost 6 bases and J 4 bases, leaving 10 bases between the germline ends. CDR1 and CDR2 (germline): MNHNY, SVGAGI (reference sequence). This CDR3 region has 12 residues.

V is TRBV2 and J is TRBJ2-7; TRBD1 or TRBD2 may be the D gene (5 bases each). V gave up 8 bases and J gave up 1 base, with 12 bases separating them. This CDR3 spans 13 amino acids. The V gene's germline CDR1 is SNHLY and CDR2 FYNNEI. The CDR3 is CASSGTGSYEQYF. The DNA for the CDR3 is TGTGCCAGCTCCGGGACCGGTTCCTACGAGCAGTACTTC. Full variable domain (remainder filled in from reference TRBV2 and TRBJ2-7): EPEVTQTPSHQVTQMGQEVILRCVPISNHLYFYWYRQILGQKVEFLVSFYNNEISEKSEIFDDQFSVERPDGSNFTLKIRSTKLEDSAMYFCASSGTGSYEQYFGPGTRLTVT.

This clone was recorded once. The gene calls are TRBV7-9 and TRBJ2-7; TRBD2 might be the D (6 bases). Trimming stripped 1 base from V and 5 bases from J, with 12 bases between. This CDR3 spans 14 amino acids. Per the germline V gene, CDR1 is SEHNR and CDR2 is FQNEAQ (reference sequence). CDR3 region: CASSLGSERDEQYF. The CDR3 nucleotides are TGTGCCAGCAGCTTAGGATCGGAGCGGGACGAGCAGTACTTC.

The V call is TRBV18, the J call TRBJ1-4; 9 nucleotides align to TRBD1. Unmatched junction bases numbered 1, after V lost 6 bases and J lost 5 bases. This CDR3 is 13 amino acids long. Germline V gives CDR1 KGHSH, CDR2 LQKENI. The CDR3 DNA reads TGTGCCAGCTCGGGGACAGGGAATGAAAAACTGTTTTTT. It translates to CASSGTGNEKLFF.

The chain uses TRBV6-6 and TRBJ1-5; 7 bases align to TRBD1. Germline CDR1 is MNHNY and CDR2 is SVGAGI (reference sequence). The ends lost 8 bases at V and 1 base at J; junction bases unmatched: 8. This CDR3 has 15 amino acids. CDR3: CASRIDRVSNQPQHF. CDR3 DNA: TGTGCCAGCCGAATCGACAGGGTGAGCAATCAGCCCCAGCATTTT.

CDR3 nucleotide sequence: TGTGCCTGGAGTCAAGAGTCCGGGCCTTCAGGCTACACCTTC. It codes for CAWSQESGPSGYTF. This chain joins TRBV30 and TRBJ1-2; D is unclear. With 2 bases removed from V and 8 bases from J, the gap between germline ends came to 18 bases. Germline V gene data show CDR1 as GTSNPN and CDR2 as SVGIG (reference sequence). CDR3 size: 14 residues.